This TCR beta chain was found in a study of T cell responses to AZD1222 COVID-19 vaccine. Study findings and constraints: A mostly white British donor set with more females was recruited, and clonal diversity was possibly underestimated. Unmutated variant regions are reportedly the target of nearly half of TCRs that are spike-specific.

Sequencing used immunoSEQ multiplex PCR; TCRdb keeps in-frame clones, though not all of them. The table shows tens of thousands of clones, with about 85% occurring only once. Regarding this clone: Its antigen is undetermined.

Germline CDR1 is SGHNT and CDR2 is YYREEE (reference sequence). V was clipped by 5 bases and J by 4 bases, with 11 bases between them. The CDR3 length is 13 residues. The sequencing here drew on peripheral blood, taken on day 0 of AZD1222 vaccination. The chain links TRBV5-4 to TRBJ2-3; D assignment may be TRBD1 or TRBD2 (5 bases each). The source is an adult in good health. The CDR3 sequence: CASSYGTADTQYF. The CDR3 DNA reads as TGTGCCAGCAGTTATGGGACGGCAGATACGCAGTATTTT.